This TCR beta chain was sequenced during a study of Ad26.COV2.S vaccination and SARS-CoV-2 variants. Produced via immunoSEQ multiplex PCR; TCRdb's table is partial and in-frame only. The sample carries roughly 300,000 clones, 80% to 90% recorded once. Trimming left V 4 bases short and J 0 bases short, with 14 bases between. Looked up from germline, CDR1 is SGHRS and CDR2 is YFSETQ. CDR3 length equals 16 residues. The treatment here: around 19 received Ad26.COV2.S at low or high dose, single or two shots; 5 received placebo; per-sample allocation not given. Vaccine and placebo recipients were sampled on day 63 after the first injection.

The rearrangement joins TRBV5-1 to TRBJ2-1; D is uncertain. The receptor comes from a person aged 18-60 years who received the Ad26.COV2.S COVID-19 vaccine or a placebo. The sample in question was peripheral blood, obtained in a trial of Ad26.COV2.S vaccine versus placebo. DNA of the CDR3: TGCGCCAGCAGCCCCAACTCTATCAGCTCCTACAATGAGCAGTTCTTC. It is translated as CASSPNSISSYNEQFF.